This T cell receptor beta chain was found in a study of blood T cells in healthy people across ages. The CDR3 loop spans 16 amino acids. The germline gives CDR1 MNHEY, CDR2 SVGEGT. With V trimmed by 6 bases and J by 6 bases, 10 bases remained unmatched. Then a second PCR, running about 6 to 11 cycles, was carried out with a sample-barcoded 5' primer and a J-beta primer mix. In TCRdb, the 5' RACE reads were re-called with MiXCR into one record per CDR3 protein. Here the sample spans 580,000 or so distinct CDR3 sequences, around half being singletons. This clonotype was detected only a few times. This chain connects TRBV6-2 or TRBV6-3 to TRBJ2-7, with 14 bases matching TRBD2. Input material: blood. This TCR derives from a man at least 80 years old in good health. The CDR3 region has the DNA TGTGCCAGCAGCCCGACTCGGACTAGCGGGAGGTTCGAGCAGTACTTC. Translated: CASSPTRTSGRFEQYF.